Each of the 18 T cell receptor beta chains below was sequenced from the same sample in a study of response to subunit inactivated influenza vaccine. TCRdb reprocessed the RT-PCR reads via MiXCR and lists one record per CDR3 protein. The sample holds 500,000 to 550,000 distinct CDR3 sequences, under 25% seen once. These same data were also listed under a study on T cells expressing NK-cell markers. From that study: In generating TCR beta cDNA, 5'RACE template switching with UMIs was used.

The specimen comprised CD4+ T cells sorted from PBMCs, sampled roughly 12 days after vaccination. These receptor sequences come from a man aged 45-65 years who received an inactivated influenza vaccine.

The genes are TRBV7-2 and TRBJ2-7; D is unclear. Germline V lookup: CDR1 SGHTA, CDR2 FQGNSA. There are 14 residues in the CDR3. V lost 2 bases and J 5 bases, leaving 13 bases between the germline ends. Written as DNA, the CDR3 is TGTGCCAGCAGCTTAATGACTTTCCTGGACGAGCAGTACTTC. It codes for CASSLMTFLDEQYF.

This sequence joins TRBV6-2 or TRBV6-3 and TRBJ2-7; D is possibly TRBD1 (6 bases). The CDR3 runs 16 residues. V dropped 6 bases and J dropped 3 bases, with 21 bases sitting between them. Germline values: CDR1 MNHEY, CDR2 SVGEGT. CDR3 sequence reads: CASRPAWGTSIYEQYF. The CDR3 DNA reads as TGTGCCAGCAGGCCCGCCTGGGGGACATCCATCTACGAGCAGTACTTC.

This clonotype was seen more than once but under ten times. CDR3 amino acids: CSGKQANTEAFF. CDR3 bases: TGCAGCGGGAAGCAGGCGAACACTGAAGCTTTCTTT. The chain links TRBV29-1 to TRBJ1-1; D not resolved. Looked up from germline, CDR1 is SQVTM and CDR2 is ANQGSEA. Between the trimmed V and J ends, which lost 7 bases and 1 base, there was a span of 10 bases. The length of the CDR3 is 12 residues.

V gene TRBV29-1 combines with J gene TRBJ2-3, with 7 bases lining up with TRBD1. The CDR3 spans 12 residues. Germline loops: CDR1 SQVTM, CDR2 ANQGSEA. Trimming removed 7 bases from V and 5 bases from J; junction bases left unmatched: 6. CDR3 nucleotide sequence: TGCAGCGGCCTTGCAGGGGGAGATACGCAGTATTTT. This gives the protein CSGLAGGDTQYF.

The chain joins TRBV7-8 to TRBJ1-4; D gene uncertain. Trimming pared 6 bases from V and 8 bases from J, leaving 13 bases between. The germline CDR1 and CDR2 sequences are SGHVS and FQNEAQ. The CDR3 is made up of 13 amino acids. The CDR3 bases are TGTGCCAGCAGTTATGGTCTGCAAGAAAAACTGTTTTTT. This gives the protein CASSYGLQEKLFF.

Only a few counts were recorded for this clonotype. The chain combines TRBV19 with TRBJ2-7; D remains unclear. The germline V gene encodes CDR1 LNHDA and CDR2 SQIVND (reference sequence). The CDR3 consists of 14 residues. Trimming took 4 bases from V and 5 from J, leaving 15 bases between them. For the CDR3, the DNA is TGTGCCAGTAGTAGACGGACGACGGGCGACGAGCAGTACTTC. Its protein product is CASSRRTTGDEQYF.

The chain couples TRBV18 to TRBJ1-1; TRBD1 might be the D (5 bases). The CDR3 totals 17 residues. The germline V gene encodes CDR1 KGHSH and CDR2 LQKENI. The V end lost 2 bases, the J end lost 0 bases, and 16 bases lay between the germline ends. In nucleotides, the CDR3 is TGTGCCAGCTCACCAGGTTTGCCAGGGAGGATGAACACTGAAGCTTTCTTT. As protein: CASSPGLPGRMNTEAFF.

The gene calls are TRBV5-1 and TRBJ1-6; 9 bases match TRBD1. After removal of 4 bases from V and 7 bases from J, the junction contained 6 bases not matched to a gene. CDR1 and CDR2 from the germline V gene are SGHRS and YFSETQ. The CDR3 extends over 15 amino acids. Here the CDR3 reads CASSRRDRENSPLHF. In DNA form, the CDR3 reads TGCGCCAGCAGCCGGCGGGACAGGGAGAATTCACCCCTCCACTTT.

CDR3: CASSRQMEETQYF. CDR3 in DNA: TGCGCCAGCAGCAGGCAGATGGAAGAGACCCAGTACTTC. The chain couples TRBV5-1 to TRBJ2-5; D not certain. The CDR3 covers 13 residues. V was shortened by 4 bases and J by 3 bases, with 10 bases between the two germline ends. From germline, CDR1 is SGHRS and CDR2 YFSETQ.

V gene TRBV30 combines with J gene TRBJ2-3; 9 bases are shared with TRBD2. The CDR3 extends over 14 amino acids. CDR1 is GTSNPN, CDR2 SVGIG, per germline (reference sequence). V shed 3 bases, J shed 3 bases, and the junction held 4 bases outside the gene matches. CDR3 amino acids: CAWRSLAGTDTQYF. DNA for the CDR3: TGTGCCTGGAGATCCCTAGCGGGGACAGATACGCAGTATTTT.

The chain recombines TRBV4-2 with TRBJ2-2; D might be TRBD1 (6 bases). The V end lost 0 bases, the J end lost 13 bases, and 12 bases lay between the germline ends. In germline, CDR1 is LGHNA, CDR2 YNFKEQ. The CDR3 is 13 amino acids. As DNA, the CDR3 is TGTGCCAGCAGCCAAGATTCACAGGGTGGGCTGTTTTTT. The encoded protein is CASSQDSQGGLFF.

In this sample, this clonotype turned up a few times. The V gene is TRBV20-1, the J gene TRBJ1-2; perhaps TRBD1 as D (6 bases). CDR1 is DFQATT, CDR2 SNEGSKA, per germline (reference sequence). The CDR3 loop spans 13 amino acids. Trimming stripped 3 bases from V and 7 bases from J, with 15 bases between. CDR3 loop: CSARRGALGGYTF. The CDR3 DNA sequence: TGCAGTGCTAGGAGGGGGGCCCTCGGTGGCTACACCTTC.

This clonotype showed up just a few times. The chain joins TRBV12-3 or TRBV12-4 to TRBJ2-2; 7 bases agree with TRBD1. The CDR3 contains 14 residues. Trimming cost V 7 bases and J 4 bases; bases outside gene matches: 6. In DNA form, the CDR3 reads TGTGCCAGCATTCAGACAGGGTCCACCGGGGAGCTGTTTTTT. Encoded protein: CASIQTGSTGELFF.

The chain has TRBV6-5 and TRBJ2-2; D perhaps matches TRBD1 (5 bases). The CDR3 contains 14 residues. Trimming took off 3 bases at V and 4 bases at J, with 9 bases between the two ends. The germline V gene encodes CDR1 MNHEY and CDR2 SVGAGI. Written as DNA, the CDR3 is TGTGCCAGCAGTTATAGACAGACCACCGGGGAGCTGTTTTTT. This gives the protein CASSYRQTTGELFF.

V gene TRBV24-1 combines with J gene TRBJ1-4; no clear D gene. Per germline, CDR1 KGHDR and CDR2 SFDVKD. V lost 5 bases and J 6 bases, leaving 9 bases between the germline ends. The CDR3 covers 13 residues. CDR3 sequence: CATSGQPHEKLFF. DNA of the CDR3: TGTGCCACCAGTGGCCAGCCCCATGAAAAACTGTTTTTT.

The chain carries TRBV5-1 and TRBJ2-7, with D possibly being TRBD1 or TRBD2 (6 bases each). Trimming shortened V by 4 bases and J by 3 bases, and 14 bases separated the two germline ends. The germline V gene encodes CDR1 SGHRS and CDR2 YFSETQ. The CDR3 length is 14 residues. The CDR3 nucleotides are TGCGCCAGCAGCGGCGGGACACAGGGCTACGAGCAGTACTTC. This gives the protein CASSGGTQGYEQYF.

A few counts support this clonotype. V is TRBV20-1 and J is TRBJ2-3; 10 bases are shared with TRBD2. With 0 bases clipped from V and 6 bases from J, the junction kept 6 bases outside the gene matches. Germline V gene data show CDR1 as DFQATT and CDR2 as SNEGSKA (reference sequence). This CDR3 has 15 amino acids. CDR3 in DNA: TGCAGTGCTAGAGAGGGTAGCGGGAGGAGCGATACGCAGTATTTT. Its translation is CSAREGSGRSDTQYF.

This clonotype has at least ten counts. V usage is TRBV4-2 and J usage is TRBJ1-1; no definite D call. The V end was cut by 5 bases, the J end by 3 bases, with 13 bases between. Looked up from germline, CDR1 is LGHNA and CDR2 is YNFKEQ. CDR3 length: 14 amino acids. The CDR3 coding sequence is TGTGCCAGCAGCAAATTGAACGGAGACACTGAAGCTTTCTTT. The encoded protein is CASSKLNGDTEAFF.